Shown below are 9 T cell receptor beta chains from a single sample sequenced in a study of CD8+CD57+ T cells in acquired aplastic anemia (dated by TCRdb to 2017 to 2018). Sequencing relied on an Illumina HiSeq 2000. Genomic DNA served as template for TCR beta VDJ combination and CDR3 sequence profiling. In TCRdb, the public reads were trimmed at Q25 with fastp and aligned with MiXCR, with productive beta chains retained. Rows matching on CDR3 protein sequence are summarized as one entry with the most common DNA and genes. A total of approximately 190,000 distinct CDR3 sequences appear in this sample, 64% of them only once. Around 42% of the sample goes to the ten largest clones. The sequenced sample was sorted CD4+, CD8+, or CD8+CD57+ T cells (not recorded which) from PBMCs. All receptors derive from a human donor with severe aplastic anemia or a healthy control (not recorded which).

The V and J genes are TRBV25-1 and TRBJ2-3; D possibly corresponds to TRBD1 (6 bases). The V and J ends lost 2 bases and 3 bases respectively, with 12 bases between them. Germline lookup yields CDR1 MGHDK and CDR2 SYGVNS. This CDR3 has 15 amino acids. The CDR3 DNA reads TGTGCCAGCAGTGAACGCCGAGGGGGAACAGATACGCAGTATTTT. Translating it yields CASSERRGGTDTQYF.

The CDR3 DNA reads as TGCGCCAGCAGCTTAGGACAGGGTTATGGCACAGATACGCAGTATTTT. Translation: CASSLGQGYGTDTQYF. This sequence joins TRBV5-1 and TRBJ2-3, with 8 bases identical to TRBD1. Germline CDR1 is SGHRS and CDR2 is YFSETQ. This CDR3 is 16 amino acids long. Germline trimming cut 2 bases from V and 1 base from J; bases unmatched to any gene: 6.

In the case of this clonotype: Germline and junction disagree at one end, which may indicate a read error. CDR3 sequence (DNA): TGTGCCATCAGTGACGGGACAATGGACTCCTACGAGCAGTACTTC. Protein: CAISDGTMDSYEQYF. The rearrangement uses TRBV2 and TRBJ2-7; tentatively, D is TRBD1 (6 bases). CDR1 is SNHLY and CDR2 is FYNNEI in the germline V gene. The CDR3 runs to 15 residues.

This chain uses TRBV6-5 with TRBJ1-6; tentatively, D is TRBD1 (5 bases). CDR3 length: 14 residues. Germline CDR1 MNHEY, CDR2 SVGAGI. V was trimmed by 0 bases and J by 16 bases, leaving 16 bases between them. In nucleotides, the CDR3 is TGTGCCAGCAGTTACTCGACCCTGGGAGGGGTTCTCCACTTT. This sequence encodes CASSYSTLGGVLHF.

The J gene is TRBJ1-2, the V gene TRBV25-1; 8 bases map to TRBD1. V lost 7 bases and J lost 5; bases outside the gene matches: 15. The CDR3 is made up of 16 amino acids. The germline gives CDR1 MGHDK, CDR2 SYGVNS. The CDR3 nucleotides read TGTGCCAGCAACGGACAGGGCTTGAATCAAGGATATGGCTACACCTTC. Its protein is CASNGQGLNQGYGYTF.

J is TRBJ2-1 and V is TRBV19, with 8 bases fitting TRBD2. CDR1 and CDR2 from the germline V gene are LNHDA and SQIVND (reference sequence). V shed 10 bases, J shed 6 bases, and the junction held 5 bases outside the gene matches. The CDR3 is 12 residues long. The CDR3 here is CATREGVNEQFF. CDR3 in DNA: TGTGCCACCCGGGAGGGTGTCAATGAGCAGTTCTTC.

On this clonotype itself: The germline gene is not matched at one end of the junction; a read error may be the cause. The rearrangement uses TRBV7-6 and TRBJ2-5, with TRBD1 identical over 7 bases. The CDR3 covers 16 residues. Germline V gene lookup returns CDR1 SGHVS and CDR2 FNYEAQ. The CDR3 coding sequence is TGTGCCAGCAGCTTAGGGAGTACAGGGGCCCAAGAGACCCGGTACTTC. Protein: CASSLGSTGAQETRYF.

This clonotype was seen a single time. J is TRBJ1-2 and V is TRBV7-3, with D tentatively TRBD1 (6 bases). Deletions cut 4 bases from V and 2 bases from J, with 8 bases between. Germline V gene sequence: CDR1 SGHTA, CDR2 FQGTGA. The CDR3 runs to 13 residues. The CDR3 DNA is TGTGCCAGCAGCTCAGGGGAGAACTATGGCTACACCTTC. This sequence encodes CASSSGENYGYTF.

This clonotype was observed many times. This rearrangement joins TRBV20-1 to TRBJ1-6, with D possibly TRBD1 on 5 matching bases. The CDR3 sequence is 17 residues long. V was cut by 0 bases and J by 0 bases, with 12 bases left in between. CDR1 DFQATT and CDR2 SNEGSKA come from the germline V gene (reference sequence). CDR3 region: CSARDRGGSSYNSPLHF. In nucleotides, the CDR3 is TGCAGTGCTAGAGATCGGGGCGGGAGCTCCTATAATTCACCCCTCCACTTT.